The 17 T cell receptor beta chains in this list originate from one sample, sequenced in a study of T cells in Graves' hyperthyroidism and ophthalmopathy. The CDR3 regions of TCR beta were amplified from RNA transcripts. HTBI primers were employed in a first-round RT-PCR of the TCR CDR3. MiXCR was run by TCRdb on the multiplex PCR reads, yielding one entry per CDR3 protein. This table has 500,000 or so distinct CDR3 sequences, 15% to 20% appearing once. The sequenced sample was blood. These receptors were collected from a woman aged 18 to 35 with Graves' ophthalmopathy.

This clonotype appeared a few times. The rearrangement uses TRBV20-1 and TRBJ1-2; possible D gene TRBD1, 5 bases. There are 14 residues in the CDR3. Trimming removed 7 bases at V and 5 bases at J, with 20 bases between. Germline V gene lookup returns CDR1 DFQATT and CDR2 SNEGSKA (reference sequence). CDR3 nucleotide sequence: TGCAGTGGCCCTTTCCCGGGACGGAAGTATGGCTACACCTTC. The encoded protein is CSGPFPGRKYGYTF.

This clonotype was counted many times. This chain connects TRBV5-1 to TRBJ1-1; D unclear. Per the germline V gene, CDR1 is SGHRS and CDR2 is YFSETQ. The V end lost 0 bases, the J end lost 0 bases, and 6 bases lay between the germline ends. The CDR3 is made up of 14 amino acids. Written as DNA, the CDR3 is TGCGCCAGCAGCTTGGGGAAAATGAACACTGAAGCTTTCTTT. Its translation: CASSLGKMNTEAFF.

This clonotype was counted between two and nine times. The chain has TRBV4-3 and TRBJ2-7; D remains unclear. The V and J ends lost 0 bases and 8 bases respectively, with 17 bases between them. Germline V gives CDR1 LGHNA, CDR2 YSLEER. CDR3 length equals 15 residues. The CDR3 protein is CASSQEVSDGSKQYF. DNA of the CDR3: TGCGCCAGCAGCCAAGAAGTCTCTGACGGCTCCAAGCAGTACTTC.

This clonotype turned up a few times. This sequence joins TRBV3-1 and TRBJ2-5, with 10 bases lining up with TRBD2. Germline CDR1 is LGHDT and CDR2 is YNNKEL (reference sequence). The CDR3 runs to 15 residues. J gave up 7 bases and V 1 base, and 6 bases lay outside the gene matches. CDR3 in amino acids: CASSQVRTSGRTQYF. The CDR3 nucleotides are TGTGCCAGCAGCCAAGTTCGGACTAGCGGTCGGACCCAGTACTTC.

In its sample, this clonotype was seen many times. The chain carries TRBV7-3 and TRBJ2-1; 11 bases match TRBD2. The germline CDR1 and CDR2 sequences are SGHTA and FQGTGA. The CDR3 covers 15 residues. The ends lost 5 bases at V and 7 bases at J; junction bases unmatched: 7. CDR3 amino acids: CASSSVAGGGNEQFF. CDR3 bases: TGTGCCAGCAGCAGTGTAGCGGGAGGGGGAAATGAGCAGTTCTTC.

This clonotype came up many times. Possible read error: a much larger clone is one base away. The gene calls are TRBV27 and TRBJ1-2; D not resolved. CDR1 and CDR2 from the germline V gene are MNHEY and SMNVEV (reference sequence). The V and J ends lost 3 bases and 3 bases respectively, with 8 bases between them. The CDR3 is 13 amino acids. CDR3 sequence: CASSFGQDYGYTF. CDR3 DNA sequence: TGTGCCAGCAGTTTCGGCCAGGACTATGGCTACACCTTC.

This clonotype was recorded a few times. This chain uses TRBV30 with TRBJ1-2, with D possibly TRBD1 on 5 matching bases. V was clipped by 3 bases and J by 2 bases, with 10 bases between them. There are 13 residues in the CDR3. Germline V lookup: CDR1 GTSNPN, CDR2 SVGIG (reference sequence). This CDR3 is CAWREGRNYGYTF. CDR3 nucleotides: TGTGCCTGGAGGGAGGGACGAAACTATGGCTACACCTTC.

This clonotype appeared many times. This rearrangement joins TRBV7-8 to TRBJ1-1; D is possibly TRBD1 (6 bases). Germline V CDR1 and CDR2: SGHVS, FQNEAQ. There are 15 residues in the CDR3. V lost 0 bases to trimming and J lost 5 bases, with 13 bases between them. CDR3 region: CASSLAGGLRTEAFF. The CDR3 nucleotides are TGTGCCAGCAGCTTAGCGGGGGGGCTAAGGACTGAAGCTTTCTTT. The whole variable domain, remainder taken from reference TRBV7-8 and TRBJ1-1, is GAGVSQSPRYKVAKRGQDVALRCDPISGHVSLFWYQQALGQGPEFLTYFQNEAQLDKSGLPSDRFFAERPEGSVSTLKIQRTQQEDSAVYLCASSLAGGLRTEAFFGQGTRLTVV.

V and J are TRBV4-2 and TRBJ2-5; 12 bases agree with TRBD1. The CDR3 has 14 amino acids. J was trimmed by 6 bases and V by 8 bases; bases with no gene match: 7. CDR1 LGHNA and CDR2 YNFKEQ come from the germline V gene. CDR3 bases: TGTGCCAGCCAAGGGGGACAGGGGGCCAAGACCCAGTACTTC. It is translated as CASQGGQGAKTQYF.

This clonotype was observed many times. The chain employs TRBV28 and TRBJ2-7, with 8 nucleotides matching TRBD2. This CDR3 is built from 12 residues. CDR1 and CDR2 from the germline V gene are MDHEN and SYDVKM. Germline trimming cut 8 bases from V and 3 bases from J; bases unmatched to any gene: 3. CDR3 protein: CASATSGYEQYF. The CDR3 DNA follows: TGTGCCAGCGCAACTAGCGGCTACGAGCAGTACTTC.

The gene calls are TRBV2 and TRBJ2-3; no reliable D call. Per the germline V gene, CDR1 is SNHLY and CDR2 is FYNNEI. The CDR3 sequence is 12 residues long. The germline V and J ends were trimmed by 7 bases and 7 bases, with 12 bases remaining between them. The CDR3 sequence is CASTPGSYTQYF. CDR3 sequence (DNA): TGTGCCAGCACCCCAGGTAGCTATACGCAGTATTTT.

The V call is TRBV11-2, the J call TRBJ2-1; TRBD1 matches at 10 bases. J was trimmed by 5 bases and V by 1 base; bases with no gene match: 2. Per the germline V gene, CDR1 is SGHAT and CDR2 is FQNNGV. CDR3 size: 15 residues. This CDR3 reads CASSLGQGADNEQFF. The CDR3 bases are TGTGCCAGCAGCTTAGGACAGGGGGCTGACAATGAGCAGTTCTTC.

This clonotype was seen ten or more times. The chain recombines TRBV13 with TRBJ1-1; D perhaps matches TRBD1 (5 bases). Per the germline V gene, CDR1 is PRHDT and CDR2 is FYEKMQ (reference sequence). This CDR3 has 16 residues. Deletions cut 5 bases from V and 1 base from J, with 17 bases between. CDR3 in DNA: TGTGCCAGCAGCCTCCTAGGGACGACGGGGAACACTGAAGCTTTCTTT. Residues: CASSLLGTTGNTEAFF.

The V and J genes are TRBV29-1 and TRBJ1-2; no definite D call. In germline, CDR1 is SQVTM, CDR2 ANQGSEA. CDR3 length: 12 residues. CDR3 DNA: TGCACCGAAAGGGCAGGAGTTGATGGCTACACCTTC. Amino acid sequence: CTERAGVDGYTF.

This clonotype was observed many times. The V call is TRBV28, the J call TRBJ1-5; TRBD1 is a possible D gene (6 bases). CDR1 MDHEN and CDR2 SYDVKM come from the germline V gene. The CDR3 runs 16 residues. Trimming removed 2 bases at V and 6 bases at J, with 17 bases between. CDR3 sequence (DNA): TGTGCCAGCAGTTTAGTTGCAGGGGCTCCGGTTCAGCCCCAGCATTTT. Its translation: CASSLVAGAPVQPQHF.

The CDR3 loop reads CASSVVADDTEAFF. CDR3 sequence (DNA): TGTGCCAGCAGCGTAGTGGCAGATGACACTGAAGCTTTCTTT. This chain connects TRBV9 to TRBJ1-1; D is uncertain. The CDR3 totals 14 residues. Between the trimmed V and J ends, which lost 0 bases and 3 bases, there was a span of 9 bases. CDR1 and CDR2 from the germline V gene are SGDLS and YYNGEE.

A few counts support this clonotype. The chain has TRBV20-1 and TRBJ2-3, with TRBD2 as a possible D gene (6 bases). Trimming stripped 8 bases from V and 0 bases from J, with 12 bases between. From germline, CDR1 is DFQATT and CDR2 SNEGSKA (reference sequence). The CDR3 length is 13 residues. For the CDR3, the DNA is TGCAGTTACGGGACTCCAAGCACAGATACGCAGTATTTT. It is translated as CSYGTPSTDTQYF.